These 17 T cell receptor beta chains were sequenced from one sample in a study of T cells in Graves' hyperthyroidism and ophthalmopathy. RNA transcripts gave rise to amplified TCR beta CDR3 regions. Carried out on the TCR CDR3, a first-round RT-PCR used the HTBI primer set. TCRdb reprocessed the multiplex PCR reads with MiXCR, giving one entry per CDR3 protein. The table lists approximately 530,000 distinct CDR3 sequences, approximately 20% of them singletons, with over 45% in the top ten. Sample: blood. These receptors came from a man aged 35-49 years with Graves' ophthalmopathy.

This clonotype was seen repeatedly, ten times or more. The V call is TRBV27, the J call TRBJ2-7, with TRBD1 matching over 7 bases. Germline trimming cut 2 bases from V and 4 bases from J; bases unmatched to any gene: 8. This CDR3 spans 15 amino acids. The germline CDR1 and CDR2 sequences are MNHEY and SMNVEV (reference sequence). CDR3 bases: TGTGCCAGCAGTTTAAGAGGGGGCTGGAGATACGAGCAGTACTTC. It translates to CASSLRGGWRYEQYF.

There are many counts of this clonotype. The chain couples TRBV11-2 to TRBJ1-2; no firm D call. The germline V gene encodes CDR1 SGHAT and CDR2 FQNNGV. Trimming pared 2 bases from V and 2 bases from J, leaving 3 bases between. The CDR3 covers 12 residues. CDR3 nucleotides: TGTGCCAGCAGCTTACAGAACTATGGCTACACCTTC. It specifies CASSLQNYGYTF.

The table lists this clonotype with a few counts. This chain links TRBV30 with TRBJ2-1, with unresolved D. V shed 3 bases and J shed 0 bases, with 12 bases lying between them. This CDR3 spans 15 amino acids. CDR1 GTSNPN and CDR2 SVGIG come from the germline V gene (reference sequence). The CDR3 DNA reads TGTGCCTGGAGACCCCAGCGAAGCTCCTACAATGAGCAGTTCTTC. Amino acid sequence: CAWRPQRSSYNEQFF.

This clonotype was observed a handful of times. V gene TRBV20-1 combines with J gene TRBJ2-1, with D uncertain. V was shortened by 1 base and J by 1 base, with 8 bases between the two germline ends. The germline gives CDR1 DFQATT, CDR2 SNEGSKA (reference sequence). The CDR3 spans 14 residues. CDR3 region: CSARGAESYNEQFF. The CDR3 DNA follows: TGCAGTGCTAGAGGGGCGGAATCCTACAATGAGCAGTTCTTC.

This clonotype has a count of ten or more. The chain is built from TRBV30 and TRBJ2-1; 8 nucleotides line up with TRBD2. Looked up from germline, CDR1 is GTSNPN and CDR2 is SVGIG (reference sequence). The V and J ends lost 7 bases and 4 bases, in that order; junction bases with no gene match: 6. The CDR3 is 13 amino acids. As DNA, the CDR3 is TGTGCCTCTCGGGGGGGGCAATACAATGAGCAGTTCTTC. Residues: CASRGGQYNEQFF.

J is TRBJ2-1 and V is TRBV7-2, with D tentatively TRBD1 or TRBD2 (5 bases each). CDR1 is SGHTA, CDR2 FQGNSA, per germline. This CDR3 is built from 15 residues. Trimming shortened V by 6 bases and J by 7 bases, and 19 bases separated the two germline ends. The CDR3 DNA reads TGTGCCAGCAGTCGGCGGTGGGGGATTGGGAATGAGCAGTTCTTC. Residues: CASSRRWGIGNEQFF.

This clonotype was observed a handful of times. This chain uses TRBV6-2 or TRBV6-3 with TRBJ2-1, with D perhaps matching TRBD2 (5 bases). CDR3 length: 16 residues. Deletions cut 2 bases from V and 4 bases from J, with 15 bases between. Germline values: CDR1 MNHEY, CDR2 SVGEGT. CDR3 loop: CASSYDMISGYNEQFF. The CDR3 nucleotides are TGTGCCAGCAGTTACGACATGATTTCGGGGTACAATGAGCAGTTCTTC.

Concerning this clonotype itself: This CDR3 fails to terminate in the conserved phenylalanine or tryptophan, so it likely reflects a read error. The chain recombines TRBV18 with TRBJ2-7; 9 positions match TRBD1. Germline V gives CDR1 KGHSH, CDR2 LQKENI. The V and J ends lost 3 bases and 6 bases, in that order; junction bases with no gene match: 3. The CDR3 is made up of 13 amino acids. CDR3 coding DNA: TGTGCCAGCTCACCGGGGACAGGGCTCGAGCAGTACCTC. Amino acid sequence: CASSPGTGLEQYL.

A few counts support this clonotype. The chain is built from TRBV28 and TRBJ2-2; D unresolved. The length of the CDR3 is 13 residues. The V end lost 3 bases, the J end lost 7 bases, and 9 bases lay between the germline ends. The germline V gene encodes CDR1 MDHEN and CDR2 SYDVKM. The CDR3 sequence: CASSFLGYGELFF. CDR3 nucleotide sequence: TGTGCCAGCAGTTTTCTTGGGTACGGGGAGCTGTTTTTT.

This clonotype was recorded a few times. V usage is TRBV11-2 and J usage is TRBJ2-1; 13 nucleotides line up with TRBD2. CDR3 length: 19 residues. Germline loops: CDR1 SGHAT, CDR2 FQNNGV. Trimming took 8 bases from V and 5 from J; bases not matched to a gene: 18. The CDR3 loop is CASGYPPTGTSGTHNEQFF. CDR3 DNA: TGTGCCAGCGGATACCCCCCTACCGGGACTAGCGGGACTCACAATGAGCAGTTCTTC.

The rearrangement joins TRBV7-9 to TRBJ1-4; TRBD1 might be the D (5 bases). Trimming removed 5 bases at V and 4 bases at J, with 11 bases between. Germline V gene data show CDR1 as SEHNR and CDR2 as FQNEAQ (reference sequence). The CDR3 runs to 14 residues. DNA for the CDR3: TGTGCCAGCAGCCCAACGACAGTTAATGAAAAACTGTTTTTT. Amino acid sequence: CASSPTTVNEKLFF. The full variable domain, in which reference TRBV7-9 and TRBJ1-4 provide the parts outside the CDR3, is DTGVSQNPRHKITKRGQNVTFRCDPISEHNRLYWYRQTLGQGPEFLTYFQNEAQLEKSRLLSDRFSAERPKGSFSTLEIQRTEQGDSAMYLCASSPTTVNEKLFFGSGTQLSVL.

This clonotype has only a few counts. The chain combines TRBV30 with TRBJ1-6; unclear D gene. V lost 3 bases to trimming and J lost 6 bases, with 3 bases between them. Germline V lookup: CDR1 GTSNPN, CDR2 SVGIG (reference sequence). The length of the CDR3 is 11 residues. In DNA, the CDR3 is TGTGCCTGGAGAGCTAATTCACCCCTCCACTTT. Its translation: CAWRANSPLHF.

Only a few counts were recorded for this clonotype. The chain's CDR3 is CARTSGGEGRTNTEAFF. The CDR3 DNA reads TGTGCCAGGACGTCGGGAGGTGAGGGACGGACGAACACTGAAGCTTTCTTT. J is TRBJ1-1 and V is TRBV27, with D possibly matching TRBD1 (5 bases). V lost 9 bases to trimming and J lost 1 base, with 24 bases between them. This CDR3 region has 17 residues. Looked up from germline, CDR1 is MNHEY and CDR2 is SMNVEV (reference sequence).

V gene TRBV2 combines with J gene TRBJ2-1, with 7 bases aligning to TRBD1. V trimming: 7 bases; J trimming: 6 bases; junction bases outside the gene matches: 9. From germline, CDR1 is SNHLY and CDR2 FYNNEI. This CDR3 spans 14 amino acids. CDR3 bases: TGTGCCAGCAAGAGACAGGGCCTCTCCAATGAGCAGTTCTTC. It translates to CASKRQGLSNEQFF.

The chain recombines TRBV19 with TRBJ2-5, with D possibly being TRBD2 (7 bases). The CDR3 runs to 13 residues. Trimming removed 3 bases at V and 5 bases at J, with 10 bases between. Germline V lookup: CDR1 LNHDA, CDR2 SQIVND (reference sequence). The CDR3 loop reads CASSMRGGETQYF. The CDR3 DNA reads as TGTGCCAGTAGTATGAGGGGGGGTGAGACCCAGTACTTC.

This clonotype was observed a few times. The chain combines TRBV12-5 with TRBJ1-5; D possibly corresponds to TRBD1 (5 bases). The V gene's germline CDR1 is LGHNT and CDR2 FRNRAP. Trimming took 3 bases from V and 4 from J, leaving 7 bases between them. The CDR3 sequence is 13 residues long. The CDR3 reads CASGLEGNQPQHF. In nucleotides, the CDR3 is TGTGCTAGTGGTTTAGAGGGGAATCAGCCCCAGCATTTT.

This clonotype was detected only a few times. The chain is built from TRBV10-3 and TRBJ2-5; D remains unclear. Germline CDR1 and CDR2: ENHRY and SYGVKD. The CDR3 consists of 13 residues. V lost 3 bases to trimming and J lost 5 bases, with 10 bases between them. The CDR3 coding sequence is TGTGCCATCAGTGACCTCCTGGGGGAGACCCAGTACTTC. Translated, it gives CAISDLLGETQYF.